The 24 T cell receptor beta chains presented below share a single source sample, sequenced in a study of CD8 T cells in ankylosing spondylitis. TCRdb re-called the 5' RACE reads through MiXCR, storing one row per CDR3 protein. This repertoire shows roughly 450,000 distinct CDR3 sequences, around 26% found once; its top ten account for 0.89%. Overall study results and limits: Characteristic of ankylosing spondylitis blood, it appeared, was a TCR beta motif comprising 7 to 9 highly homologous variants.

These receptors have no known antigen. Sequenced material: blood, either unsorted or a sorted T cell fraction (not recorded which). These receptor sequences come from a male donor with ankylosing spondylitis.

This clonotype has just one count. Given the absence of the conserved phenylalanine or tryptophan at the CDR3 end, a read error is likely. CDR3 sequence: CASSLGGGLSNQPQHL. The CDR3 DNA follows: TGTGCCAGCAGTTTAGGGGGGGGCTTAAGCAATCAGCCCCAGCATCTT. This rearrangement joins TRBV12-3 or TRBV12-4 to TRBJ1-5; a weak D match, TRBD1 (6 bases). Trimming took off 1 base at V and 1 base at J, with 11 bases between the two ends. This CDR3 contains 16 residues.

The sample holds a few counts of this clonotype. The chain recombines TRBV10-2 with TRBJ2-7; no definite D call. CDR3 length: 14 amino acids. V dropped 3 bases and J dropped 6 bases, with 15 bases sitting between them. Germline V gene lookup returns CDR1 WSHSY and CDR2 SAAADI. The CDR3 loop reads CASSDPAYSFEQYV. The CDR3 DNA reads TGCGCCAGCAGTGACCCGGCATATAGTTTCGAGCAGTACGTC.

The chain joins TRBV5-1 to TRBJ1-1; the D gene is possibly TRBD1 (5 bases). The CDR3 runs to 15 residues. The V gene's germline CDR1 is SGHRS and CDR2 YFSETQ. Trimming pared 4 bases from V and 0 bases from J, leaving 13 bases between. The CDR3 coding sequence is TGCGCCAGCAGCCTAGCGGGGCATATGAACACTGAAGCTTTCTTT. Encoded protein: CASSLAGHMNTEAFF.

This clonotype was counted only a few times. This sequence joins TRBV20-1 and TRBJ1-1; D unresolved. Germline lookup yields CDR1 DFQATT and CDR2 SNEGSKA (reference sequence). The CDR3 runs to 13 residues. The ends were cut back, 2 bases at V and 1 base at J, with 8 bases in the middle. The CDR3 DNA reads TGCAGTGCTAGAAACCGAGGGAACACTGAAGCTTTCTTT. Translated, it gives CSARNRGNTEAFF.

This clonotype was seen more than once but under ten times. The chain is built from TRBV4-2 and TRBJ2-3; 9 bases line up with TRBD1. The germline V gene encodes CDR1 LGHNA and CDR2 YNFKEQ. This CDR3 has 15 amino acids. The trim removed 3 bases at V and 4 bases at J, leaving 5 bases unmatched. The CDR3 nucleotides read TGTGCCAGCAGCCACCTCGGACAGGGGCCAGATACGCAGTATTTT. Translation: CASSHLGQGPDTQYF.

The sample holds a few counts of this clonotype. The rearrangement links TRBV3-1 to TRBJ1-2; no clear D gene. Trimming took off 3 bases at V and 7 bases at J, with 15 bases between the two ends. Looked up from germline, CDR1 is LGHDT and CDR2 is YNNKEL (reference sequence). The CDR3 length is 14 residues. The CDR3 nucleotides read TGTGCCAGCAGCCACGGCACTGCGGGTCTTGGCTACACCTTC. It is translated as CASSHGTAGLGYTF.

There are a few counts of this clonotype. This chain uses TRBV27 with TRBJ2-2; TRBD1 is a possible D gene (6 bases). Germline-derived CDR1 and CDR2 are MNHEY and SMNVEV (reference sequence). Trimming removed 6 bases from V and 5 bases from J, with 13 bases in between. This CDR3 is built from 14 residues. The CDR3, as DNA: TGTGCCAGCAGCCAAAACAGGGCAACCGGGGAGCTGTTTTTT. This gives the protein CASSQNRATGELFF.

This clonotype was detected once. The CDR3, as DNA: TGTGCCAGCAGTGATATCGGACAGGGACGGCCTAGCTACACCTTC. It codes for CASSDIGQGRPSYTF. This chain uses TRBV2 with TRBJ1-2; 8 nucleotides match TRBD1. The CDR3 extends over 15 amino acids. Germline trimming cut 3 bases from V and 9 bases from J; bases unmatched to any gene: 12. From germline, CDR1 is SNHLY and CDR2 FYNNEI.

This clonotype has just a few counts. J is TRBJ2-2 and V is TRBV2; 14 bases match TRBD2. V lost 7 bases, J lost 7 bases, and 5 bases stayed unmatched. The CDR3 runs 15 residues. The germline gives CDR1 SNHLY, CDR2 FYNNEI. The CDR3 sequence is CASTRGLAGDGELFF. Here the CDR3 DNA reads TGTGCCAGCACGCGGGGACTAGCGGGGGACGGGGAGCTGTTTTTT.

This clonotype was counted between two and nine times. V usage is TRBV18 and J usage is TRBJ2-6; 9 nucleotides match TRBD1. Germline CDR1 reads KGHSH; CDR2 reads LQKENI. V lost 5 bases, J lost 0 bases, and 8 bases stayed unmatched. The CDR3 is made up of 18 amino acids. This CDR3 is CASSSRQGGDSGANVLTF. The CDR3 DNA reads as TGTGCCAGCTCATCGAGACAGGGGGGGGACTCTGGGGCCAACGTCCTGACTTTC.

This chain uses TRBV28 with TRBJ2-3, with 9 bases that match TRBD2. Per germline, CDR1 MDHEN and CDR2 SYDVKM. The CDR3 is made up of 15 amino acids. V trimming: 3 bases; J trimming: 7 bases; junction bases outside the gene matches: 8. The DNA for the CDR3 is TGTGCCAGCAGTTTGACTAGCGGCCCTACATATACGCAGTATTTT. It is translated as CASSLTSGPTYTQYF.

The rearrangement uses TRBV4-1 and TRBJ1-2, with 7 bases matching TRBD1. The CDR3 runs to 16 residues. Germline V gene data show CDR1 as MGHRA and CDR2 as YSYEKL. Trimming took 4 bases from V and 4 from J; bases not matched to a gene: 12. Here the CDR3 DNA reads TGCGCCAGCAGCCTCCGACAGGGCCAAACGAGCTATGGCTACACCTTC. Protein product: CASSLRQGQTSYGYTF.

In its sample, this clonotype was seen a few times. This CDR3 reads CASSYPGLAGTYEQYF. For the CDR3, the DNA is TGCGCCAGCAGTTACCCGGGACTAGCGGGAACCTACGAGCAGTACTTC. V and J are TRBV10-2 and TRBJ2-7; 13 bases are shared with TRBD2. The CDR3 has 16 residues. J was trimmed by 2 bases and V by 5 bases; bases with no gene match: 6. Looked up from germline, CDR1 is WSHSY and CDR2 is SAAADI.

The chain is built from TRBV2 and TRBJ1-1; D remains unclear. From germline, CDR1 is SNHLY and CDR2 FYNNEI. The CDR3 is made up of 13 amino acids. V lost 9 bases to trimming and J lost 1 base, with 12 bases between them. DNA for the CDR3: TGTGCCAGTACGGATGAAAAGAACACTGAAGCTTTCTTT. Protein product: CASTDEKNTEAFF.

The chain has TRBV6-1 and TRBJ1-2; tentatively, D is TRBD1 (6 bases). The CDR3 runs 14 residues. Trimming left V 7 bases short and J 2 bases short, with 14 bases between. Germline V lookup: CDR1 MNHNS, CDR2 SASEGT. CDR3 region: CASTSGGSNYGYTF. The CDR3 DNA follows: TGTGCCAGCACCAGCGGGGGCAGCAACTATGGCTACACCTTC.

V usage is TRBV6-5 and J usage is TRBJ2-1; D not resolved. Germline assignment: CDR1 MNHEY and CDR2 SVGAGI. V lost 0 bases to trimming and J lost 5 bases, with 8 bases between them. The CDR3 extends over 14 amino acids. For the CDR3, the DNA is TGTGCCAGCAGTTACTCGTTTGGGGACAATGAGCAGTTCTTC. Its translation is CASSYSFGDNEQFF.

The genes are TRBV7-2 and TRBJ2-5; 9 bases line up with TRBD2. Trimming at V came to 0 bases and at J to 5 bases, leaving 10 bases not matched to a gene. Germline assignment: CDR1 SGHTA and CDR2 FQGNSA. The CDR3 runs to 17 residues. The CDR3 spells CASSLAHYKAGGETQYF. CDR3 coding DNA: TGTGCCAGCAGCTTAGCGCATTATAAAGCGGGAGGCGAGACCCAGTACTTC.

This clonotype was counted ten times or more. This CDR3 reads CASSEAWGDTQYF. CDR3 nucleotides: TGTGCCAGCAGTGAAGCGTGGGGAGATACGCAGTATTTT. The V call is TRBV2, the J call TRBJ2-3; no clear D gene. The CDR3 is 13 residues long. V was shortened by 0 bases and J by 5 bases, with 6 bases between the two germline ends. Per the germline V gene, CDR1 is SNHLY and CDR2 is FYNNEI. Looking up the rest from reference TRBV2 and TRBJ2-3 gives the full variable domain: EPEVTQTPSHQVTQMGQEVILRCVPISNHLYFYWYRQILGQKVEFLVSFYNNEISEKSEIFDDQFSVERPDGSNFTLKIRSTKLEDSAMYFCASSEAWGDTQYFGPGTRLTVL.

This clonotype has a handful of counts. This rearrangement joins TRBV20-1 to TRBJ2-5; D might be TRBD2 (6 bases). Trimming shortened V by 3 bases and J by 7 bases, and 18 bases separated the two germline ends. The CDR3 contains 14 residues. Germline V lookup: CDR1 DFQATT, CDR2 SNEGSKA (reference sequence). In DNA form, the CDR3 reads TGCAGTGCTAGCCCCTCCGGGGGTGTAGGGACCCAGTACTTC. This sequence encodes CSASPSGGVGTQYF.

This clonotype was counted many times. V usage is TRBV11-2 and J usage is TRBJ1-1; D remains unclear. Germline lookup yields CDR1 SGHAT and CDR2 FQNNGV. V gave up 3 bases and J gave up 1 base, with 6 bases separating them. The CDR3 is 13 residues long. The CDR3 DNA reads as TGTGCCAGCAGCTTGCACACGAACACTGAAGCTTTCTTT. It is translated as CASSLHTNTEAFF.

This clonotype was observed at least ten times. The chain has TRBV5-1 and TRBJ2-2; 7 positions match TRBD1. Germline trimming cut 4 bases from V and 3 bases from J; bases unmatched to any gene: 6. There are 15 residues in the CDR3. The germline V gene has CDR1 SGHRS and CDR2 YFSETQ. DNA of the CDR3: TGCGCCAGCAGCAAGGGACAGCTAGACACCGGGGAGCTGTTTTTT. Translation gives CASSKGQLDTGELFF.

Ten or more counts support this clonotype. V and J are TRBV3-1 and TRBJ2-5, with a weak D call TRBD2 (5 bases). The V gene lost 5 bases and the J gene lost 2 bases, with 9 bases spanning the gap. Per germline, CDR1 LGHDT and CDR2 YNNKEL (reference sequence). The CDR3 covers 13 residues. The CDR3 DNA is TGTGCCAGCAGCTCAGGACTGCAAGAGACCCAGTACTTC. It encodes CASSSGLQETQYF.

This clonotype has a handful of counts. The V call is TRBV2, the J call TRBJ2-6; the match to TRBD2 covers 7 bases. The CDR3 runs to 17 residues. After removal of 6 bases from V and 0 bases from J, the junction contained 8 bases not matched to a gene. Germline-derived CDR1 and CDR2 are SNHLY and FYNNEI. The CDR3 DNA sequence: TGTGCCAGCAGCCCCTGGACTAGTCTCTCTGGGGCCAACGTCCTGACTTTC. Translated, it gives CASSPWTSLSGANVLTF.

This chain connects TRBV11-2 to TRBJ2-3; tentatively, D is TRBD2 (5 bases). Germline V gene lookup returns CDR1 SGHAT and CDR2 FQNNGV. V was clipped by 1 base and J by 3 bases, with 14 bases between them. The CDR3 covers 16 residues. CDR3 residues: CASSLGASIQTDTQYF. The CDR3 coding sequence is TGTGCCAGCAGCTTAGGGGCTAGCATACAGACAGATACGCAGTATTTT.